This T cell receptor (beta chain) came from a study of T-cell memory formation after mild COVID-19. Study context: Largely, TCR clusters stayed within a single donor. Findings of the study overall: The authors did not confirm SARS-CoV-2 specificity of second-wave clones peaking day 37. Clones that contracted clustered mainly in CM and EM if CD4+ and in EMRA if CD8+.

V lost 0 bases and J lost 4, with 10 bases in between. Germline CDR1 MGHRA, CDR2 YSYEKL. This CDR3 has 16 amino acids. Remarks on this clonotype: Its antigen is currently unknown.

5'RACE primed from the constant segment yielded TCR alpha and TCR beta cDNA libraries bearing sample barcodes and UMIs. TCRdb re-derived calls from the 5' RACE reads in MiXCR, one entry per CDR3 protein. The sample lists a few hundred thousand distinct CDR3 sequences; 20% to 25% were seen once. The sequenced sample was PBMCs or a T cell subset sorted from them (not recorded which). The TCR comes from an adult woman who had mild COVID-19 (a few samples of this study predate the infection). Cell type and time point are not known. The chain carries TRBV4-1 and TRBJ2-6; a possible D gene is TRBD1 (6 bases). Here the CDR3 reads CASSQDTGSGANVLTF. CDR3 bases: TGCGCCAGCAGCCAAGATACAGGGTCAGGGGCCAACGTCCTGACTTTC.